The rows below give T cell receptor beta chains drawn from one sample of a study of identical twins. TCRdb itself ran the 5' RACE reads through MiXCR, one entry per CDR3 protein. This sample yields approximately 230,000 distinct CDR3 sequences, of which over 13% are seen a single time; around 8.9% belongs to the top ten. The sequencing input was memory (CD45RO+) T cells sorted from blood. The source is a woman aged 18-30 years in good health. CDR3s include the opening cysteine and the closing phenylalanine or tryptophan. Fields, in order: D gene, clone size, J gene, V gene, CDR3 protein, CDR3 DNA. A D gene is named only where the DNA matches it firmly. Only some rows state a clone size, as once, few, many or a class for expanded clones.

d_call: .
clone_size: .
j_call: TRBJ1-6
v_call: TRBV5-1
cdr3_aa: CASNGGVPDSYNSPLHF
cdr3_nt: TGCGCCAGCAATGGGGGTGTTCCGGACTCCTATAATTCACCCCTCCACTTT

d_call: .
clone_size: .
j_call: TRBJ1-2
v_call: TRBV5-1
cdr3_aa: CASSDSQGSGYTF
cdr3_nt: TGCGCCAGCAGCGACTCACAGGGTTCTGGCTACACCTTC

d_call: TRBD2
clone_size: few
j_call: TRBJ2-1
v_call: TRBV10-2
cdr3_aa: CASSSGTSNYNEQFF
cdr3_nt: TGCGCCAGCAGTTCCGGGACTAGCAACTACAATGAGCAGTTCTTC

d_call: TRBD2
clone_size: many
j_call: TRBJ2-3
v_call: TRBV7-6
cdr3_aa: CASSLGTSGADTQYF
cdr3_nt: TGTGCCAGCAGCCTCGGGACTAGCGGGGCGGATACGCAGTATTTT

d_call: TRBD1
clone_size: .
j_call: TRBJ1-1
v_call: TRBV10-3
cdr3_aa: CAISESTGKGPEAFF
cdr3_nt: TGTGCCATCAGTGAGTCGACAGGGAAGGGACCTGAAGCTTTCTTT

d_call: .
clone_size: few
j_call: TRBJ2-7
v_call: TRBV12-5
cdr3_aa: CASGSAGRNSYEQYF
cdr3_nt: TGTGCTAGTGGTAGCGCGGGACGGAACTCCTACGAGCAGTACTTC

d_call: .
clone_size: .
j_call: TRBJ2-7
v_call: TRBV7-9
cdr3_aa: CASSKDGSYEQYF
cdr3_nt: TGTGCCAGCAGTAAAGACGGATCCTACGAGCAGTACTTC

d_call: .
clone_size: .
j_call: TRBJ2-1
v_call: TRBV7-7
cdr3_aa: CASSLGGVSSYNEQFF
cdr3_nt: TGTGCTAGCAGCTTAGGGGGGGTGAGCTCCTACAATGAGCAGTTCTTC

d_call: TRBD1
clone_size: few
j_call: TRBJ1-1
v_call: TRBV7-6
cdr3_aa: CASSFGTASLNTEAFF
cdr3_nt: TGTGCCAGCAGCTTTGGGACAGCGTCTTTGAACACTGAAGCTTTCTTT

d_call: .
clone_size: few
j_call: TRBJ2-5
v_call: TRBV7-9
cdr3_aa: CASSHGLETQYF
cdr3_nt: TGTGCCAGCAGCCACGGGCTGGAGACCCAGTACTTC

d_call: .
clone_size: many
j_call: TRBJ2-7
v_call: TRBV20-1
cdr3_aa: CSARFGGRQLGAYEQYF
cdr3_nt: TGCAGTGCTAGATTTGGGGGGCGACAACTGGGGGCCTACGAGCAGTACTTC

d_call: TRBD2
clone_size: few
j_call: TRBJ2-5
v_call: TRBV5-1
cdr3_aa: CASRPDPSGVRGTQYF
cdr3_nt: TGCGCCAGCAGACCCGATCCTAGCGGCGTTAGGGGGACCCAGTACTTC

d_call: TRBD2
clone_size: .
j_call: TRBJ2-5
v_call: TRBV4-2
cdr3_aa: CASSQDRLAGDPLDF
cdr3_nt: TGTGCCAGCAGCCAAGATCGGTTAGCGGGGGACCCCCTTGACTTC

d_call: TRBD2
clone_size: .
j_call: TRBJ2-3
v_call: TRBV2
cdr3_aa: CASNQAGGGDTQYF
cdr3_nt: TGTGCCAGCAATCAAGCGGGGGGAGGAGATACGCAGTATTTT

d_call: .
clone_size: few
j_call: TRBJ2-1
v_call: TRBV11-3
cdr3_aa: CASSLGGGARPYNEQFF
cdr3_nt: TGTGCCAGCAGCTTAGGCGGCGGAGCTCGCCCCTACAATGAGCAGTTCTTC

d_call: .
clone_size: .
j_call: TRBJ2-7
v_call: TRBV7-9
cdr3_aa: CASTYRDRPYEQYF
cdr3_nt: TGTGCCAGCACCTACCGGGACCGCCCCTACGAGCAGTACTTC

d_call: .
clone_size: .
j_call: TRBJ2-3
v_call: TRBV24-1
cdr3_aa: CATSDTSGGTDTQYF
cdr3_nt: TGTGCCACCAGTGATACCAGCGGAGGCACAGATACGCAGTATTTT